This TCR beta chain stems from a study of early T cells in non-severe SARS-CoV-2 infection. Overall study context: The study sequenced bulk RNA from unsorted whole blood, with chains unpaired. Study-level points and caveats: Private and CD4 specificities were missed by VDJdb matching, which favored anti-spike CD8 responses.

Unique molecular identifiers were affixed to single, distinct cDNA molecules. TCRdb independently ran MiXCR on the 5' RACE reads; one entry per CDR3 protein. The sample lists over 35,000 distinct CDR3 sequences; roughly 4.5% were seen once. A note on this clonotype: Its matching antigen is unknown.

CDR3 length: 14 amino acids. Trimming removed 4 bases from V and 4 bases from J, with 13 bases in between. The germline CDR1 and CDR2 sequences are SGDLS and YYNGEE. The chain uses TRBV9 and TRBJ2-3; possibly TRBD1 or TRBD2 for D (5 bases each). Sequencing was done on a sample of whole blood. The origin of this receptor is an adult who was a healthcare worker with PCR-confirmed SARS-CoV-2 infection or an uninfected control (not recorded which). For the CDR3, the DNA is TGTGCCAGCAGCACCCGGGACGTTGCAGATACGCAGTATTTT. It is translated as CASSTRDVADTQYF.